Listed below are T cell receptor beta chains from one sample, sequenced in a study of T cell changes during pregnancy in multiple sclerosis. Sequencing was performed with immunoSEQ multiplex PCR; in TCRdb, only in-frame clones are kept and a portion is missing. Among fewer than 70,000 clones listed, about nine tenths were seen once. The sample was peripheral blood, taken in the first trimester of pregnancy. Receptors were obtained from a female donor with multiple sclerosis, enrolled in a pregnancy study. Both conserved end residues are part of each CDR3. The order of the fields is CDR3 length, V gene, D gene, clone size, J gene, CDR3 protein. D genes are given only for firm matches. Size is omitted from some rows. Given values are once, few, many or a class for expanded clones.

15,TRBV5-1,.,.,TRBJ1-2,CASSPGGGQQYGYTF
17,TRBV7-9,TRBD2,.,TRBJ2-7,CASSAPPGGRDSYEQYF
13,TRBV19,TRBD1,.,TRBJ2-7,CASSVTGGYEQYF
17,TRBV5-1,.,.,TRBJ2-2,CASSLTVPGQYTGELFF
18,TRBV11-2,TRBD1,.,TRBJ2-3,CASSLGYGDRARADTQYF
15,TRBV2,.,.,TRBJ2-2,CASSDSQAGTGELFF
13,TRBV6-5,.,.,TRBJ1-2,CASSYRQGYGYTF
13,TRBV29-1,.,.,TRBJ2-6,CSVGFSGANVLTF
14,TRBV30,.,.,TRBJ2-7,CAWSSEGGVYEQYF
15,TRBV27,.,.,TRBJ2-7,CASSSSGTPTYEQYF
16,TRBV6-5,.,.,TRBJ2-7,CASSYSIYGQTYEQYF
17,TRBV12-5,.,.,TRBJ2-1,CASGLVPFDKLYNEQFF
15,TRBV7-8,TRBD1,.,TRBJ2-3,CASSLDLQGAGTQYF
13,TRBV30,TRBD1,.,TRBJ2-7,CAWDRDRVGEQYF
13,TRBV27,TRBD1,.,TRBJ2-2,CASSLGGNGELFF
13,TRBV2,.,.,TRBJ2-2,CASRGGWAGELFF
15,TRBV5-1,.,.,TRBJ2-2,CASSSLTANTGELFF
16,TRBV5-1,TRBD2,.,TRBJ2-1,CASRGGGTSPVNEQFF
16,TRBV5-4,TRBD2,.,TRBJ2-7,CASSLGLAGVSYEQYF
15,TRBV13,TRBD2,.,TRBJ2-7,CASSLAGGRSHEQYF
15,TRBV18,.,once,TRBJ2-2,CASSPFSQGIGELFF
14,TRBV5-1,.,.,TRBJ1-4,CASSLEATNEKLFF
15,TRBV11-2,.,.,TRBJ1-2,CASSLDPIRARGYTF
15,TRBV5-6,.,.,TRBJ2-7,CASSLVQLSSYEQYF
15,TRBV15,TRBD1,.,TRBJ2-3,CATSRGQGATDTQYF
13,TRBV27,TRBD1,.,TRBJ2-7,CASRTGAVNEQYF
16,TRBV2,TRBD1,.,TRBJ1-1,CASRDPGQLKNTEAFF
15,TRBV19,TRBD1,few,TRBJ2-7,CASRRQGVGSYEQYF
14,TRBV10-3,.,.,TRBJ2-5,CAISEGGDGETQYF
14,TRBV18,.,.,TRBJ1-1,CASSPVFRDTEAFF
16,TRBV4-2,.,once,TRBJ2-7,CASSQVSLSPQYEQYF
14,TRBV5-1,TRBD1,.,TRBJ2-7,CASSPGQGSYEQYF
18,TRBV12-5,.,.,TRBJ1-1,CASGLVQPSTPMNTEAFF
13,TRBV19,TRBD1,.,TRBJ2-2,CASRGQGPGELFF
14,TRBV2,TRBD1,.,TRBJ2-3,CASSGQGGTDTQYF